Presented here are 23 T cell receptor beta chains from one specimen sequenced in a study of shared clonotypes between healthy human individuals. Assay used: immunoSEQ multiplex PCR; TCRdb lists only in-frame clones, some missing. The sample contains hundreds of thousands of clones, approximately 79% of which appear only once. Sequencing was carried out using memory CD4+ T cells sorted from blood. Subset noted: CD45RA-negative fraction. The source of these receptors is a woman aged 25 to 39 in good health.

The chain links TRBV30 to TRBJ2-1; 12 nucleotides agree with TRBD2. The CDR3 totals 18 residues. V lost 0 bases and J lost 2; bases outside the gene matches: 8. Germline CDR1 reads GTSNPN; CDR2 reads SVGIG (reference sequence). CDR3 coding DNA: TGTGCCTGGAGTGTGGCGGGACTAGCGGGTTTCCCCTACAATGAGCAGTTCTTC. This translates into CAWSVAGLAGFPYNEQFF.

V is TRBV5-1 and J is TRBJ2-3; 7 nucleotides agree with TRBD1. Germline V CDR1 and CDR2: SGHRS, YFSETQ. J lost 3 bases, V lost 2 bases, and 9 bases had no gene match. The CDR3 covers 16 residues. This CDR3 reads CASSFGRPGGTDTQYF. The CDR3, as DNA: TGCGCCAGCAGCTTCGGACGGCCAGGGGGTACAGATACGCAGTATTTT.

The table lists this clone with a count of one. The chain couples TRBV2 to TRBJ1-4; tentative D call: TRBD1 (5 bases). The V gene lost 3 bases and the J gene lost 8 bases, with 16 bases spanning the gap. Per germline, CDR1 SNHLY and CDR2 FYNNEI. The CDR3 contains 15 residues. CDR3 sequence reads: CASSELGAHTEKLFF. The CDR3 DNA reads as TGTGCCAGCAGTGAGCTCGGGGCTCACACCGAAAAACTGTTTTTT. Complete variable domain (other parts from reference TRBV2 and TRBJ1-4): EPEVTQTPSHQVTQMGQEVILRCVPISNHLYFYWYRQILGQKVEFLVSFYNNEISEKSEIFDDQFSVERPDGSNFTLKIRSTKLEDSAMYFCASSELGAHTEKLFFGSGTQLSVL.

V and J are TRBV6-1 and TRBJ1-5, with D uncertain. With 5 bases removed from V and 3 bases from J, the gap between germline ends came to 5 bases. CDR1 MNHNS and CDR2 SASEGT come from the germline V gene. The CDR3 is made up of 12 amino acids. Written as DNA, the CDR3 is TGTGCCAGCAGTCACTTCAATCAGCCCCAGCATTTT. As protein: CASSHFNQPQHF.

This rearrangement joins TRBV4-1 to TRBJ2-1, with D perhaps being TRBD1 or TRBD2 (5 bases each). This CDR3 is built from 16 residues. Germline CDR1 reads MGHRA; CDR2 reads YSYEKL. V lost 2 bases and J lost 8, with 19 bases in between. CDR3 sequence reads: CASSQTPGTPIDEQFF. The CDR3 DNA reads TGCGCCAGCAGCCAAACCCCCGGGACCCCGATTGATGAGCAGTTCTTC.

V is TRBV2 and J is TRBJ2-2, with no clear D. V gave up 6 bases and J gave up 5 bases, with 13 bases separating them. CDR1 SNHLY and CDR2 FYNNEI come from the germline V gene. The CDR3 sequence is 14 residues long. The CDR3 DNA follows: TGTGCCAGCAGCGACTTAAGGAGTACCGGGGAGCTGTTTTTT. This encodes CASSDLRSTGELFF.

This chain uses TRBV11-2 with TRBJ2-1; D possibly matches TRBD1 or TRBD2 (5 bases each). Looked up from germline, CDR1 is SGHAT and CDR2 is FQNNGV. V was clipped by 5 bases and J by 8 bases, with 22 bases between them. This CDR3 has 16 residues. The chain's CDR3 is CASSHLPGPLVYEQFF. The CDR3 coding sequence is TGTGCCAGCAGCCATCTCCCGGGACCCCTTGTATATGAGCAGTTCTTC. Filled out from reference TRBV11-2 and TRBJ2-1, the complete variable domain reads EAGVAQSPRYKIIEKRQSVAFWCNPISGHATLYWYQQILGQGPKLLIQFQNNGVVDDSQLPKDRFSAERLKGVDSTLKIQPAKLEDSAVYLCASSHLPGPLVYEQFFGPGTRLTVL.

A single count supports this clone. The CDR3 sequence: CASSLTRGPNTEAFF. CDR3 sequence (DNA): TGTGCCAGCAGCTTGACCAGGGGACCGAACACTGAAGCTTTCTTT. The V gene is TRBV7-2, the J gene TRBJ1-1, with a possible D match to TRBD1 (6 bases). Germline CDR1 is SGHTA and CDR2 is FQGNSA. Trimming pared 3 bases from V and 1 base from J, leaving 12 bases between. There are 15 residues in the CDR3.

This clone appeared a few times. The chain uses TRBV18 and TRBJ2-5; D not certain. The CDR3 length is 13 residues. V gave up 8 bases and J gave up 2 bases, with 12 bases separating them. Germline V lookup: CDR1 KGHSH, CDR2 LQKENI. Here the CDR3 reads CASTRSQQETQYF. Written as DNA, the CDR3 is TGTGCCAGCACCCGATCCCAGCAAGAGACCCAGTACTTC.

This clone was detected only once. The rearrangement joins TRBV10-3 to TRBJ1-2; 7 nucleotides align to TRBD1. The V segment lost 3 bases and the J segment 6 bases; nucleotides outside the gene matches: 7. Germline CDR1 and CDR2: ENHRY and SYGVKD. CDR3 length equals 14 residues. This CDR3 reads CAISENRDSNGYTF. CDR3 DNA: TGTGCCATCAGTGAAAACCGGGACAGCAATGGCTACACCTTC.

V gene TRBV5-6 combines with J gene TRBJ2-7; 7 bases match TRBD1. This CDR3 comprises 13 residues. Per germline, CDR1 SGHDT and CDR2 YYEEEE. Trimming removed 3 bases from V and 4 bases from J; junction bases left unmatched: 4. The CDR3 region is CASSSQDRYEQYF. The DNA of the CDR3 is TGTGCCAGCAGCTCCCAGGACAGGTACGAGCAGTACTTC.

About this clone: Other nucleotide sequences from this sample produce the same CDR3. V and J are TRBV2 and TRBJ1-5; D ambiguous. The V end lost 6 bases, the J end lost 0 bases, and 9 bases lay between the germline ends. Germline V CDR1 and CDR2: SNHLY, FYNNEI. CDR3 length: 14 residues. The CDR3 spells CASSREYSNQPQHF. In DNA form, the CDR3 reads TGTGCCAGCAGCCGGGAATATAGCAATCAGCCCCAGCATTTT.

The V gene is TRBV10-3, the J gene TRBJ2-3; D may be TRBD2 (5 bases). CDR3 length: 14 amino acids. Trimming stripped 5 bases from V and 3 bases from J, with 12 bases between. Germline V CDR1 and CDR2: ENHRY, SYGVKD. The CDR3 region is CAISRGQETDTQYF. The CDR3 DNA follows: TGTGCCATCAGTCGCGGGCAGGAGACAGATACGCAGTATTTT.

The chain joins TRBV7-2 to TRBJ1-2; D is unresolved. The germline V gene encodes CDR1 SGHTA and CDR2 FQGNSA. The CDR3 contains 13 residues. Trimming cost V 3 bases and J 7 bases, with 12 bases left between them. DNA of the CDR3: TGTGCCAGCAGCTTGGTAGGGATGGGTGGCTACACCTTC. Its translation: CASSLVGMGGYTF.

The J gene is TRBJ2-7, the V gene TRBV5-1; no clear D. The CDR3 length is 13 residues. V lost 0 bases and J lost 7, with 11 bases in between. In germline, CDR1 is SGHRS, CDR2 YFSETQ. The CDR3 nucleotides are TGCGCCAGCAGCTTGGGGGTAGATGGGGAGCAGTACTTC. Translated, it gives CASSLGVDGEQYF.

This clone has at least ten counts. The chain employs TRBV5-1 and TRBJ2-1, with D uncertain. The V gene's germline CDR1 is SGHRS and CDR2 YFSETQ. Trimming removed 1 base at V and 7 bases at J, with 9 bases between. CDR3 size: 13 residues. CDR3: CASSLTELNEQFF. CDR3 nucleotide sequence: TGCGCCAGCAGCTTGACAGAGTTGAATGAGCAGTTCTTC.

The V call is TRBV19, the J call TRBJ2-2; 11 nucleotides match TRBD1. The ends lost 3 bases at V and 4 bases at J; junction bases unmatched: 1. The CDR3 contains 15 residues. The V gene's germline CDR1 is LNHDA and CDR2 SQIVND (reference sequence). The CDR3 DNA is TGTGCCAGTAGTATGGACAGGGGGCTCACCGGGGAGCTGTTTTTT. Its protein is CASSMDRGLTGELFF.

V is TRBV30 and J is TRBJ1-5; 8 nucleotides agree with TRBD1. From germline, CDR1 is GTSNPN and CDR2 SVGIG (reference sequence). Trimming at V came to 5 bases and at J to 6 bases, leaving 6 bases not matched to a gene. The CDR3 length is 13 residues. CDR3 DNA: TGTGCCTGGGCCGGACAGGGTGGTCAGCCCCAGCATTTT. Its protein product is CAWAGQGGQPQHF.

This chain joins TRBV28 and TRBJ1-5; 9 bases are shared with TRBD1. There are 16 residues in the CDR3. Germline CDR1 MDHEN, CDR2 SYDVKM. V shed 4 bases and J 1 base; nucleotides not matched to a gene: 5. The DNA for the CDR3 is TGTGCCAGCAGTTCGAGACAGGGGGTGAGCAATCAGCCCCAGCATTTT. Translating it yields CASSSRQGVSNQPQHF.

The chain combines TRBV5-1 with TRBJ1-4; 9 bases are shared with TRBD1. The length of the CDR3 is 14 residues. Germline V gene lookup returns CDR1 SGHRS and CDR2 YFSETQ. The trim removed 5 bases at V and 7 bases at J, leaving 6 bases unmatched. CDR3 nucleotide sequence: TGCGCCAGCAGTCCGGGGACAGGGAGTGAAAAACTGTTTTTT. As protein: CASSPGTGSEKLFF.

This chain uses TRBV28 with TRBJ1-2, with 7 bases that match TRBD1. CDR3 size: 13 residues. V trimming: 6 bases; J trimming: 3 bases; junction bases outside the gene matches: 4. Germline CDR1 reads MDHEN; CDR2 reads SYDVKM. CDR3 region: CASRLGTDYGYTF. As DNA, the CDR3 is TGTGCCAGCAGACTGGGGACAGACTATGGCTACACCTTC.

The chain links TRBV5-1 to TRBJ2-3; a weak D match, TRBD2 (6 bases). CDR3 length equals 15 residues. V shed 4 bases and J shed 4 bases, with 16 bases lying between them. Germline-derived CDR1 and CDR2 are SGHRS and YFSETQ. The DNA for the CDR3 is TGCGCCAGCAGCCGCGACCGGGGAGGCGCAGATACGCAGTATTTT. Encoded protein: CASSRDRGGADTQYF.

As DNA, the CDR3 is TGTGCCAGCAGTTACAATCCGGGTGCCGGGATGACTGAAGCTTTCTTT. Translating it yields CASSYNPGAGMTEAFF. The rearrangement links TRBV6-6 to TRBJ1-1; D is uncertain. Germline V lookup: CDR1 MNHNY, CDR2 SVGAGI (reference sequence). This CDR3 has 16 residues. The germline V and J ends were trimmed by 2 bases and 5 bases, with 18 bases remaining between them.